This TCR beta chain came from a study of vaccination effects on CD4 cells after COVID-19. Study overall: All study participants received two doses of BNT162b2 or mRNA-1273 vaccine. General study points: Clones induced by infection and by vaccine showed marked clonal contraction late after vaccination.

Worth noting for this clone: Its antigen is still unknown.

TCRdb's copy holds only in-frame clones and misses some; the assay was immunoSEQ multiplex PCR. The sample yields more than 20,000 clones, approximately 80% seen once. CDR3 size: 16 residues. V was shortened by 2 bases and J by 1 base, with 14 bases between the two germline ends. Germline V CDR1 and CDR2: MNHNS, SASEGT. ViraFEST assay sequencing came after antigen-specific CD4+ T cells were expanded with viral peptide pools. Isolation of CD4+ T cells took place after about ten days of culture. SARS-CoV-2 infection was confirmed by PCR in the person between March and December 2020. The sample consisted of CD4+ T cells from PBMCs cultured with HCoV-NL63 spike peptides, taken before COVID-19 vaccination. The chain is built from TRBV6-1 and TRBJ1-2; D is possibly TRBD1 (5 bases). This sequence originates from a human donor who had a prior SARS-CoV-2 infection. The CDR3: CASSEQGFADNYGYTF. CDR3 DNA: TGTGCCAGCAGTGAACAGGGCTTCGCGGATAACTATGGCTACACCTTC.